Listed below are T cell receptor beta chains from one sample, sequenced in a study of T-cell memory formation after mild COVID-19. From the 5' RACE reads, TCRdb called clonotypes with MiXCR, one entry per CDR3 protein. This sample has about 350,000 distinct CDR3 sequences; roughly 13% occur once, and the top ten carry over 20%. The source material was PBMCs or a T cell subset sorted from them (not recorded which). Receptors originate from a man younger than 30 who had mild COVID-19 (a few samples of this study predate the infection). Cell type and time point are not known. CDR3s include the opening cysteine and the closing phenylalanine or tryptophan. Fields, in order: D gene, J gene, clone size, V gene, CDR3 protein, CDR3 DNA. D genes are given only for firm matches. A row's size may be missing; if present it is once, few, many or a size class.

>NA|TRBJ1-2|few|TRBV29-1
CSVGTANYGYTF
TGCAGCGTTGGGACAGCTAACTATGGCTACACCTTC
>TRBD1|TRBJ1-5|few|TRBV7-2
CASRITGGAQHF
TGTGCCAGCAGGATTACAGGGGGGGCCCAGCATTTT
>NA|TRBJ1-2|NA|TRBV11-1
CASSRDRREGYTF
TGTGCCAGCAGCAGAGACAGGCGAGAAGGCTACACCTTC
>NA|TRBJ2-7|many|TRBV6-5
CASSSGGYEQYF
TGTGCCAGCAGTTCCGGGGGCTACGAGCAGTACTTC
>NA|TRBJ2-6|NA|TRBV20-1
CSAVSGANVLTF
TGCAGTGCTGTCTCTGGGGCCAACGTCCTGACTTTC
>NA|TRBJ1-6|few|TRBV15
CATSREGAPNSPLHF
TGTGCCACCAGCAGAGAGGGGGCGCCTAATTCACCCCTCCACTTT
>NA|TRBJ2-2|many|TRBV7-7
CASSQGTPGELFF
TGTGCTAGCAGCCAAGGGACGCCCGGGGAGCTGTTTTTT
>NA|TRBJ1-2|NA|TRBV5-4
CASSPNGQTYGYTF
TGTGCCAGCAGCCCGAATGGACAGACCTATGGCTACACCTTC
>NA|TRBJ2-5|few|TRBV7-7
CASSRDSHQETQYF
TGTGCCAGCAGCCGGGACTCACATCAAGAGACCCAGTACTTC
>TRBD1|TRBJ1-1|NA|TRBV5-1
CASSLGQGPEAFF
TGCGCCAGCAGCTTGGGACAGGGCCCCGAAGCTTTCTTT
>TRBD2|TRBJ2-7|NA|TRBV19
CASSRTSGSTYEQYF
TGTGCCAGTAGTAGGACTAGCGGGTCAACCTACGAGCAGTACTTC
>TRBD2|TRBJ2-5|NA|TRBV6-2/TRBV6-3
CASLATSGGAETQYF
TGTGCCAGCTTAGCGACTAGCGGGGGAGCGGAGACCCAGTACTTC
>NA|TRBJ1-2|few|TRBV2
CASSLGPGGGYGYTF
TGTGCCAGCAGTCTTGGTCCCGGTGGGGGCTATGGCTACACCTTC
>TRBD1|TRBJ1-2|few|TRBV12-3/TRBV12-4
CASRQTGVSGYTF
TGTGCCAGCAGACAAACAGGGGTGAGCGGCTACACCTTC
>TRBD1|TRBJ2-1|NA|TRBV6-5
CASSSPRDRGEEQFF
TGTGCCAGCAGTAGTCCCCGGGACAGGGGGGAAGAGCAGTTCTTC
>TRBD1|TRBJ2-5|NA|TRBV5-1
CASSRPGQGAETQYF
TGCGCCAGCAGCCGTCCGGGACAGGGGGCGGAGACCCAGTACTTC
>TRBD1|TRBJ1-1|NA|TRBV30
CAWTDRARTEAFF
TGTGCCTGGACAGACAGGGCGCGAACTGAAGCTTTCTTT
>TRBD1|TRBJ2-5|few|TRBV24-1
CATGNSPMTGGFETQYF
TGTGCCACCGGAAATAGTCCTATGACAGGGGGCTTTGAGACCCAGTACTTC
>TRBD1|TRBJ1-6|NA|TRBV5-6
CASSYGIGRDSLNSPLHF
TGTGCCAGCAGCTATGGAATTGGCCGGGACAGCCTTAATTCACCCCTCCACTTT
>NA|TRBJ2-4|NA|TRBV4-1
CASSLIGYRVNIQYF
TGCGCCAGCAGCCTCATAGGATACAGGGTGAACATTCAGTACTTC
>NA|TRBJ2-4|few|TRBV7-4
CAFSGGLDKNIQYF
TGTGCCTTCTCGGGGGGCCTGGACAAAAACATTCAGTACTTC
>NA|TRBJ1-4|NA|TRBV12-3/TRBV12-4
CASTQTRGEKLFF
TGTGCCAGCACCCAGACCCGAGGGGAAAAACTGTTTTTT
>TRBD2|TRBJ2-1|many|TRBV7-9
CASSSGLAGASYNEQFF
TGTGCCAGCAGCTCGGGACTAGCGGGGGCCTCCTACAATGAGCAGTTCTTC
>NA|TRBJ1-1|few|TRBV2
CASSTQPNTEAFF
TGTGCCAGCAGTACACAGCCGAACACTGAAGCTTTCTTT
>NA|TRBJ2-1|few|TRBV7-3
CASSLEDNEQFF
TGTGCCAGCAGCTTAGAGGACAATGAGCAGTTCTTC
>TRBD2|TRBJ2-2|NA|TRBV4-1
CASSQPGLAGGELFF
TGCGCCAGCAGCCAACCGGGACTAGCGGGCGGGGAGCTGTTTTTT
>NA|TRBJ1-6|many|TRBV5-1
CASSLGQVVRSPLHF
TGCGCCAGCAGTTTGGGTCAGGTCGTACGTTCACCCCTCCACTTT
>NA|TRBJ1-4|NA|TRBV5-1
CASSSGVFGEKLFF
TGCGCCAGCAGCTCGGGGGTTTTTGGAGAAAAACTGTTTTTT
>NA|TRBJ2-5|NA|TRBV6-5
CASSPPRGVGETQYF
TGTGCCAGCAGTCCGCCCAGAGGGGTAGGAGAGACCCAGTACTTC
>NA|TRBJ2-3|NA|TRBV9
CASSVGSDTQYF
TGTGCCAGCAGCGTAGGGTCAGATACGCAGTATTTT
>NA|TRBJ1-1|NA|TRBV5-1
CASSLLQRNTEAFF
TGCGCCAGCAGCTTGTTACAGCGGAACACTGAAGCTTTCTTT
>NA|TRBJ2-4|few|TRBV12-1
CASSVRDFNIQYF
TGTGCCAGCAGCGTCCGGGACTTCAACATTCAGTACTTC
>NA|TRBJ2-3|NA|TRBV12-3/TRBV12-4
CASSFGTAGRGTDTQYF
TGTGCCAGCAGTTTTGGGACGGCAGGCCGCGGCACAGATACGCAGTATTTT
>NA|TRBJ2-2|few|TRBV27
CASSHITGELFF
TGTGCCAGCAGTCATATCACCGGGGAGCTGTTTTTT
>TRBD1|TRBJ2-3|few|TRBV15
CATSQGTAPSTDTQYF
TGTGCCACCAGCCAAGGGACAGCCCCTAGCACAGATACGCAGTATTTT
>NA|TRBJ2-1|few|TRBV12-3/TRBV12-4
CASIAEGNNEQFF
TGTGCCAGCATAGCGGAGGGTAACAATGAGCAGTTCTTC
>NA|TRBJ1-2|few|TRBV4-3
CASSQEVDRFYGYTF
TGCGCCAGCAGCCAAGAAGTGGATCGGTTCTATGGCTACACCTTC
>NA|TRBJ2-5|NA|TRBV4-3
CASSQDRPLAGAETQYF
TGCGCCAGCAGCCAAGATCGCCCCCTGGCAGGGGCAGAGACCCAGTACTTC
>NA|TRBJ2-2|NA|TRBV12-3/TRBV12-4
CASTNRGIGELFF
TGTGCCAGCACCAACCGGGGGATCGGGGAGCTGTTTTTT
>TRBD2|TRBJ2-5|many|TRBV20-1
CSAPRTSLETQYF
TGCAGTGCCCCAAGGACTAGCTTGGAGACCCAGTACTTC
>NA|TRBJ2-7|few|TRBV11-1
CASSLTVVSYEQYF
TGTGCCAGCAGCTTAACCGTTGTCTCCTACGAGCAGTACTTC
>NA|TRBJ1-1|few|TRBV6-2/TRBV6-3
CASGPLWTEAFF
TGTGCCAGCGGCCCGCTTTGGACTGAAGCTTTCTTT
>NA|TRBJ1-5|NA|TRBV5-5
CASSLQIYSNQPQHF
TGTGCCAGCAGCTTGCAGATCTATAGCAATCAGCCCCAGCATTTT
>TRBD1|TRBJ1-2|many|TRBV5-1
CASSSQGDYGYTF
TGCGCCAGCAGCTCGCAGGGGGACTATGGCTACACCTTC
>TRBD2|TRBJ2-5|NA|TRBV9
CASSRAGGLETQYF
TGTGCCAGCAGCCGGGCGGGGGGGCTAGAGACCCAGTACTTC
>NA|TRBJ1-5|few|TRBV7-2
CASSLALSNQPQHF
TGTGCCAGCAGCTTAGCTCTGAGCAATCAGCCCCAGCATTTT
>TRBD1|TRBJ2-5|NA|TRBV7-9
CASSLGQGPAQETQYF
TGTGCCAGCAGCTTAGGACAGGGGCCTGCTCAAGAGACCCAGTACTTC
>NA|TRBJ1-4|few|TRBV7-9
CASSLDPRAIKLFF
TGTGCCAGCAGCTTAGATCCAAGGGCCATAAAACTGTTTTTT
>TRBD1|TRBJ1-2|NA|TRBV9
CASSTRTGGGGYTF
TGTGCCAGCAGCACCCGGACAGGGGGCGGTGGCTACACCTTC